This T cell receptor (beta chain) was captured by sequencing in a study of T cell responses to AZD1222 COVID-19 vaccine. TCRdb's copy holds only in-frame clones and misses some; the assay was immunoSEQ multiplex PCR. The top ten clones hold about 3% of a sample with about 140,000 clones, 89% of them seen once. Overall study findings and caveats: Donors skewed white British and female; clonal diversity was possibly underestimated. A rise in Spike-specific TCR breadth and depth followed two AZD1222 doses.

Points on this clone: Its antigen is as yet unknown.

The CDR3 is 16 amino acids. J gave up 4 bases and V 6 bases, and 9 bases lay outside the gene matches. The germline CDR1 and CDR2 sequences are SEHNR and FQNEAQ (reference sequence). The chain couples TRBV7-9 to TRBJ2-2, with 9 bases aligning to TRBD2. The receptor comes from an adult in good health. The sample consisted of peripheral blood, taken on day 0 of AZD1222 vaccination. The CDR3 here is CASRLPSGRTTGELFF. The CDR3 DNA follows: TGTGCCAGCAGACTCCCAAGCGGGAGGACCACCGGGGAGCTGTTTTTT.